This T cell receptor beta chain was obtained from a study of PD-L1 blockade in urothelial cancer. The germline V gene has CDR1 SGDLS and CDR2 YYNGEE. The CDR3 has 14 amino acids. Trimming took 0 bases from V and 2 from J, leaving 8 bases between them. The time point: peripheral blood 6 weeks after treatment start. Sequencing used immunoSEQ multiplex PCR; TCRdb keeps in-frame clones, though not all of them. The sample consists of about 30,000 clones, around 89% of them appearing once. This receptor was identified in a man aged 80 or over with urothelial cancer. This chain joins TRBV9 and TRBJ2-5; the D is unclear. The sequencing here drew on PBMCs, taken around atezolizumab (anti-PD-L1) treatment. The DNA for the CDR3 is TGTGCCAGCAGCGTAGGTGTGACACAAGAGACCCAGTACTTC. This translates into CASSVGVTQETQYF.